These 21 T cell receptor beta chains share one sample of origin, sequenced in a study of T cells in Graves' hyperthyroidism and ophthalmopathy. Amplification of TCR beta CDR3 regions was performed using RNA transcripts as template. The HTBI set primed first-round TCR CDR3 RT-PCR. A single record per CDR3 protein comes from TCRdb applying MiXCR to the multiplex PCR reads. The sample carries 250,000 to 300,000 distinct CDR3 sequences, 13% to 15% recorded once. Source material: blood. These receptors all stem from a woman aged 40 to 50 with Graves' hyperthyroidism that later progressed to Graves' ophthalmopathy.

This clonotype appeared a few times. The rearrangement links TRBV5-1 to TRBJ2-7, with D unresolved. There are 14 residues in the CDR3. Trimming removed 4 bases from V and 3 bases from J, with 14 bases in between. Germline CDR1 SGHRS, CDR2 YFSETQ. The CDR3 region is CASSTDPSGYEQYF. The CDR3 DNA follows: TGCGCCAGCAGCACGGACCCTAGTGGCTACGAGCAGTACTTC.

This clonotype occurred many times. The chain is built from TRBV12-3 or TRBV12-4 and TRBJ2-3; TRBD2 aligns across 10 bases. With 2 bases clipped from V and 3 bases from J, the junction kept 5 bases outside the gene matches. This CDR3 region has 16 residues. The CDR3 DNA reads TGTGCCAGCAGTTTAATTGCTAGCGGGAGAACAGATACGCAGTATTTT. Translation gives CASSLIASGRTDTQYF.

This clonotype has a count of ten or more. The V and J genes are TRBV11-3 and TRBJ2-5; possibly TRBD1 for D (5 bases). V lost 5 bases, J lost 4 bases, and 11 bases lay in between. Per germline, CDR1 SGHNT and CDR2 YENEEA. CDR3 length: 13 amino acids. The CDR3 sequence is CASSRGWGETQYF. The DNA of the CDR3 is TGTGCCAGCAGCAGGGGCTGGGGAGAGACCCAGTACTTC.

This clonotype was counted ten times or more. The chain links TRBV7-3 to TRBJ2-6; a weak D match, TRBD2 (5 bases). The CDR3 length is 16 residues. Germline assignment: CDR1 SGHTA and CDR2 FQGTGA. V dropped 4 bases and J dropped 0 bases, with 10 bases sitting between them. The CDR3 reads CASSSDWGSGANVLTF. In DNA form, the CDR3 reads TGTGCCAGCAGCTCGGACTGGGGCTCTGGGGCCAACGTCCTGACTTTC. Full variable domain (outside the CDR3, taken from reference TRBV7-3 and TRBJ2-6): GAGVSQTPSNKVTEKGKYVELRCDPISGHTALYWYRQSLGQGPEFLIYFQGTGAADDSGLPNDRFFAVRPEGSVSTLKIQRTERGDSAVYLCASSSDWGSGANVLTFGAGSRLTVL.

This clonotype has ten or more counts. J is TRBJ2-7 and V is TRBV11-2, with no clear D. Germline V lookup: CDR1 SGHAT, CDR2 FQNNGV. The V gene lost 5 bases and the J gene lost 4 bases, with 18 bases spanning the gap. CDR3 length equals 15 residues. CDR3 sequence (DNA): TGTGCCAGCAGCCTACAAAGAAGTTTAGGGTACGAGCAGTACTTC. It is translated as CASSLQRSLGYEQYF.

The V call is TRBV6-2 or TRBV6-3, the J call TRBJ2-1; 15 bases agree with TRBD2. The ends lost 7 bases at V and 7 bases at J; junction bases unmatched: 5. CDR1 is MNHEY and CDR2 is SVGEGT in the germline V gene. The CDR3 has 15 amino acids. This CDR3 is CASTAGTSGRNEQFF. The CDR3 nucleotides are TGTGCCAGCACGGCCGGGACTAGCGGGAGGAATGAGCAGTTCTTC.

This clonotype was detected a few times. The V and J genes are TRBV5-6 and TRBJ2-7, with D tentatively TRBD1 or TRBD2 (5 bases each). The germline V and J ends were trimmed by 3 bases and 3 bases, with 13 bases remaining between them. Germline V gene data show CDR1 as SGHDT and CDR2 as YYEEEE. The CDR3 covers 14 residues. CDR3 DNA: TGTGCCAGCAGCTCGGGGCGCTCCCTCTACGAGCAGTACTTC. Protein sequence: CASSSGRSLYEQYF.

This clonotype was detected only a few times. The chain carries TRBV4-1 and TRBJ2-5; D is ambiguous. V lost 4 bases and J lost 1, with 10 bases in between. The length of the CDR3 is 14 residues. Germline V gene data show CDR1 as MGHRA and CDR2 as YSYEKL. The CDR3 region has the DNA TGCGCCAGCAGCCTCTCCCAGCTCCAAGAGACCCAGTACTTC. Translated, it gives CASSLSQLQETQYF.

This clonotype was seen ten or more times. The chain recombines TRBV19 with TRBJ2-3; 7 bases align to TRBD1. The trim removed 4 bases at V and 0 bases at J, leaving 4 bases unmatched. CDR1 is LNHDA, CDR2 SQIVND, per germline (reference sequence). This CDR3 has 15 amino acids. DNA of the CDR3: TGTGCCAGTAGTAAGAGACAGGGAAGCACAGATACGCAGTATTTT. It is translated as CASSKRQGSTDTQYF.

This clonotype was picked up many times. CDR3 DNA sequence: TGTGCCAGCAGCCGGGACAGCGAAAATTCACCCCTCCACTTT. Residues: CASSRDSENSPLHF. The chain links TRBV6-1 to TRBJ1-6, with 7 bases fitting TRBD1. After removal of 6 bases from V and 7 bases from J, the junction contained 6 bases not matched to a gene. Per germline, CDR1 MNHNS and CDR2 SASEGT. The CDR3 runs 14 residues.

This clonotype was seen ten or more times. V usage is TRBV12-3 or TRBV12-4 and J usage is TRBJ1-5; D unresolved. V lost 3 bases to trimming and J lost 6 bases, with 12 bases between them. This CDR3 has 14 amino acids. CDR3 amino acids: CASSFVGMGQPQHF. DNA for the CDR3: TGTGCCAGCAGTTTCGTGGGGATGGGTCAGCCCCAGCATTTT.

This clonotype was seen many times. The chain carries TRBV28 and TRBJ1-1, with 7 bases fitting TRBD1. CDR3 length equals 12 residues. Trimming removed 2 bases from V and 12 bases from J; junction bases left unmatched: 6. Germline CDR1 reads MDHEN; CDR2 reads SYDVKM. The CDR3 loop reads CASSLRGGISFF. The CDR3 DNA follows: TGTGCCAGCAGTTTAAGAGGGGGCATTTCTTTCTTT.

This clonotype was found a few times. The V gene is TRBV10-3, the J gene TRBJ1-3; 7 bases match TRBD1. There are 15 residues in the CDR3. Germline V gives CDR1 ENHRY, CDR2 SYGVKD. The V and J ends lost 6 bases and 0 bases, in that order; junction bases with no gene match: 5. CDR3 bases: TGTGCCATCAGCAGGGGACAGATCTCTGGAAACACCATATATTTT. Translation gives CAISRGQISGNTIYF.

This clonotype has a count of ten or more. J is TRBJ2-7 and V is TRBV5-8, with a weak D call TRBD1 (5 bases). This CDR3 is 14 amino acids long. The germline V gene encodes CDR1 SGHTS and CDR2 YDEGEE. V lost 0 bases and J 7 bases, leaving 14 bases between the germline ends. CDR3 DNA sequence: TGTGCCAGCAGCTTGGCCCAGGGCTGGGGAGAGCAGTACTTC. It specifies CASSLAQGWGEQYF.

This clonotype showed up many times. V gene TRBV20-1 combines with J gene TRBJ2-2, with 13 bases that match TRBD2. CDR3 length: 16 amino acids. The V gene's germline CDR1 is DFQATT and CDR2 SNEGSKA (reference sequence). J gave up 5 bases and V 4 bases, and 7 bases lay outside the gene matches. The DNA of the CDR3 is TGCAGTGCTACGGGACTAGCGGGGAGTAGAACCGGGGAGCTGTTTTTT. Amino acids: CSATGLAGSRTGELFF.

This clonotype was picked up many times. The chain links TRBV18 to TRBJ2-7, with 8 bases lining up with TRBD1. J gave up 4 bases and V 5 bases, and 7 bases lay outside the gene matches. The CDR3 is made up of 14 amino acids. From germline, CDR1 is KGHSH and CDR2 LQKENI. The CDR3, as DNA: TGTGCCAGCTCATTTTCAGGGGGCATGTACGAGCAGTACTTC. Amino acid sequence: CASSFSGGMYEQYF.

V is TRBV4-1 and J is TRBJ2-7; tentative D call: TRBD2 (5 bases). Trimming pared 2 bases from V and 4 bases from J, leaving 9 bases between. Germline values: CDR1 MGHRA, CDR2 YSYEKL. The CDR3 is 13 residues long. This CDR3 reads CASSQFEGYEQYF. DNA for the CDR3: TGCGCCAGCAGCCAATTTGAGGGATACGAGCAGTACTTC.

A few counts support this clonotype. The V gene is TRBV28, the J gene TRBJ1-5, with TRBD1 matching over 7 bases. V lost 10 bases and J lost 4; bases outside the gene matches: 10. This CDR3 spans 14 amino acids. The V gene's germline CDR1 is MDHEN and CDR2 SYDVKM. The DNA for the CDR3 is TGTGCCATCGAGACCGGGACAGCTAATCAGCCCCAGCATTTT. Translating gives CAIETGTANQPQHF.

There are many counts of this clonotype. This chain links TRBV28 with TRBJ1-1; D remains ambiguous. Trimming cost V 6 bases and J 7 bases, with 15 bases left between them. The length of the CDR3 is 13 residues. Germline V gene data show CDR1 as MDHEN and CDR2 as SYDVKM. In nucleotides, the CDR3 is TGTGCCAGCAGCCCGGGAGCGGGAGGTGAAGCTTTCTTT. Its protein is CASSPGAGGEAFF.

V gene TRBV28 combines with J gene TRBJ2-1; the D is unclear. Trimming cost V 11 bases and J 9 bases, with 14 bases left between them. The germline gives CDR1 MDHEN, CDR2 SYDVKM. The CDR3 sequence is 11 residues long. The chain's CDR3 is CACQWGAEQFF. The CDR3 DNA reads as TGTGCCTGCCAGTGGGGTGCTGAGCAGTTCTTC.

The J gene is TRBJ2-3, the V gene TRBV7-6; no clear D gene. The germline V gene has CDR1 SGHVS and CDR2 FNYEAQ. The CDR3 spans 15 residues. Trimming cost V 2 bases and J 3 bases, with 12 bases left between them. The CDR3 sequence is CASSLRATITDTQYF. DNA for the CDR3: TGTGCCAGCAGCTTAAGGGCCACAATTACAGATACGCAGTATTTT.